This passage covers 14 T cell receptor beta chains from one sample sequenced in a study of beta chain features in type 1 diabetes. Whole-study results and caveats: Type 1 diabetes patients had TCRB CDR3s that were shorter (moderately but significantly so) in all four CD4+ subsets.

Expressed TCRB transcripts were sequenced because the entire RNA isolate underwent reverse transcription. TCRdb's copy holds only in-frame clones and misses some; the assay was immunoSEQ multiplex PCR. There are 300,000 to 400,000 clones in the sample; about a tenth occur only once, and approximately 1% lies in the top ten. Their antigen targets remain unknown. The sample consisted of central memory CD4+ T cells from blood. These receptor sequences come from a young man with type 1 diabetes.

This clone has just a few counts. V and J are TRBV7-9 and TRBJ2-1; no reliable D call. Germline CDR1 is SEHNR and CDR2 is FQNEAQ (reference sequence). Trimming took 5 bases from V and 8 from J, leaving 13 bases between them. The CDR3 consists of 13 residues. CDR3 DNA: TGTGCCAGCAGCCCCCCCGGATATGATGAGCAGTTCTTC. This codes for CASSPPGYDEQFF.

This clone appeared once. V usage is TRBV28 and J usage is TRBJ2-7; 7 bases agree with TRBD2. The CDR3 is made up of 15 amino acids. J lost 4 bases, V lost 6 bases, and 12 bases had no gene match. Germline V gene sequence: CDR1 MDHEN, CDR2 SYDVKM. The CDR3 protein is CASSLGGSGGYEQYF. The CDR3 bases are TGTGCCAGCAGCTTAGGAGGGTCCGGGGGGTACGAGCAGTACTTC.

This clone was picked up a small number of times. CDR3 nucleotide sequence: TGCGCCAGCAGCGTAGAGTCCGATGAGCAGTTCTTC. Its translation: CASSVESDEQFF. The genes are TRBV5-1 and TRBJ2-1; D remains ambiguous. In germline, CDR1 is SGHRS, CDR2 YFSETQ. With 4 bases removed from V and 8 bases from J, the gap between germline ends came to 10 bases. The CDR3 totals 12 residues.

CDR3 region: CASSQDTGGANNEQFF. The CDR3 coding sequence is TGCGCCAGCAGCCAAGATACGGGCGGGGCGAACAATGAGCAGTTCTTC. The chain joins TRBV4-1 to TRBJ2-1; D possibly corresponds to TRBD2 (6 bases). Between the trimmed V and J ends, which lost 0 bases and 5 bases, there was a span of 14 bases. Germline assignment: CDR1 MGHRA and CDR2 YSYEKL. The CDR3 sequence is 16 residues long.

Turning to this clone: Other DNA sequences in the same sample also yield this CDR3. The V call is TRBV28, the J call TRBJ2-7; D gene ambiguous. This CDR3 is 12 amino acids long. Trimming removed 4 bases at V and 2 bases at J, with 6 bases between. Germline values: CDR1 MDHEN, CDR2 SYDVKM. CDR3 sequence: CASSSPPYEQYF. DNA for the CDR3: TGTGCCAGCAGTTCCCCCCCCTACGAGCAGTACTTC. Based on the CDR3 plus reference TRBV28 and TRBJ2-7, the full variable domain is DVKVTQSSRYLVKRTGEKVFLECVQDMDHENMFWYRQDPGLGLRLIYFSYDVKMKEKGDIPEGYSVSREKKERFSLILESASTNQTSMYLCASSSPPYEQYFGPGTRLTVT.

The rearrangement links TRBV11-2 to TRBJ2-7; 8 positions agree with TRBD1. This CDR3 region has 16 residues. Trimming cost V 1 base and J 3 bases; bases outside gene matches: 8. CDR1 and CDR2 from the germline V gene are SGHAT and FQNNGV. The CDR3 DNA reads TGTGCCAGCAGCTTAGGAGGACAGGGCTCCTTCTACGAGCAGTACTTC. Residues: CASSLGGQGSFYEQYF.

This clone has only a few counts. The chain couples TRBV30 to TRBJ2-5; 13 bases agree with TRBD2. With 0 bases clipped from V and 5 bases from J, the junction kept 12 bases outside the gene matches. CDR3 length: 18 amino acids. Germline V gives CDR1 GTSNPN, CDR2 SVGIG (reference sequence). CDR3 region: CAWSVQALAGGPGETQYF. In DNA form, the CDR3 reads TGTGCCTGGAGTGTACAGGCACTAGCGGGGGGGCCTGGGGAGACCCAGTACTTC.

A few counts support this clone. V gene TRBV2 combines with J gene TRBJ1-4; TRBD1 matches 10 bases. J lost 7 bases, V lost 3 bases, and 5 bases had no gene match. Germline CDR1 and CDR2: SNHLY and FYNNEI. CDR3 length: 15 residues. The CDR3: CASSEGQGTGEKLFF. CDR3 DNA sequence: TGTGCCAGCAGTGAGGGACAGGGGACCGGTGAAAAACTGTTTTTT.

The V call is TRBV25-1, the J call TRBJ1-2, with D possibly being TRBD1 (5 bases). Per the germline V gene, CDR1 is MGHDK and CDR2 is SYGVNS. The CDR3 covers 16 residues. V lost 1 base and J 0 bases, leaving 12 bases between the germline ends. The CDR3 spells CASSEWEGVANYGYTF. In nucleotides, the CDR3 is TGTGCCAGCAGTGAATGGGAAGGGGTCGCTAACTATGGCTACACCTTC.

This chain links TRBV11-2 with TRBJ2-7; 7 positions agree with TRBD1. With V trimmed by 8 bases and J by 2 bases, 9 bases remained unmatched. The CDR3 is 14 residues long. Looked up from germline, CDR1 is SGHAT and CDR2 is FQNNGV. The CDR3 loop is CASGTWGQTYEQYF. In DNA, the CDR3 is TGTGCCAGCGGAACATGGGGACAGACCTACGAGCAGTACTTC.

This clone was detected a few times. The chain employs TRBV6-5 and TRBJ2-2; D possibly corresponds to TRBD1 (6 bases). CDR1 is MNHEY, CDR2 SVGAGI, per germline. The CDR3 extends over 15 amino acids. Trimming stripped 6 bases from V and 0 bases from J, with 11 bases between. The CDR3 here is CASRPGQSNTGELFF. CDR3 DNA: TGTGCCAGCAGGCCTGGACAGTCGAACACCGGGGAGCTGTTTTTT.

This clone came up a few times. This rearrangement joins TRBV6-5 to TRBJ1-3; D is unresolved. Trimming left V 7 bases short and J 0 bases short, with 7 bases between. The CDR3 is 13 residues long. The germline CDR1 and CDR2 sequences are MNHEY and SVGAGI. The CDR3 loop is CASIAPSGNTIYF. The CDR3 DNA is TGTGCCAGCATAGCCCCCTCTGGAAACACCATATATTTT.

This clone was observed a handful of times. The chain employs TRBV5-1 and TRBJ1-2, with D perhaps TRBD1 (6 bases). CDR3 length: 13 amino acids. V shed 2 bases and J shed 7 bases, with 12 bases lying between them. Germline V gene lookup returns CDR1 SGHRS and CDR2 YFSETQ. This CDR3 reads CASSFNRVSGYTF. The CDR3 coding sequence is TGCGCCAGCAGCTTCAACAGGGTTAGTGGCTACACCTTC.

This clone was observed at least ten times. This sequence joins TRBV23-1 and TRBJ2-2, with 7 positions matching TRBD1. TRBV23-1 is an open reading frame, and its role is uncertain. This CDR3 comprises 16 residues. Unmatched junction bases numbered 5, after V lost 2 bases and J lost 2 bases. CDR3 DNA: TGCGCCAGCAGTCAAGAGACAGGGTTAAACACCGGGGAGCTGTTTTTT. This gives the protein CASSQETGLNTGELFF.